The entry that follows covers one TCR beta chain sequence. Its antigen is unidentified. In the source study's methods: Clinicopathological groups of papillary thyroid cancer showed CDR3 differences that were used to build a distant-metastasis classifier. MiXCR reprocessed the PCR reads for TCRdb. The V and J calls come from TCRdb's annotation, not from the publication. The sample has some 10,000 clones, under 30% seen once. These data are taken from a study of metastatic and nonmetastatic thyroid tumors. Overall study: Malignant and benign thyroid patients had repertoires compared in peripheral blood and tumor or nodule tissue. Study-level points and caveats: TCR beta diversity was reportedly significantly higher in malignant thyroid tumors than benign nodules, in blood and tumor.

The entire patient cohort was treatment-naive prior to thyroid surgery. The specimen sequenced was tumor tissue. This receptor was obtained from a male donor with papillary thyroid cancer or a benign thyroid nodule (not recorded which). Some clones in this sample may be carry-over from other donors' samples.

CDR3 sequence reads: CASSWTLGTEAFF. In DNA, the CDR3 is TGTGCCAGCAGCTGGACCTTAGGCACTGAAGCTTTCTTT. The V call is TRBV5-4, the J call TRBJ1-1; D is unclear. The CDR3 totals 13 residues. CDR1 is SGHNT and CDR2 is YYREEE in the germline V gene (reference sequence). Trimming left V 3 bases short and J 4 bases short, with 10 bases between.